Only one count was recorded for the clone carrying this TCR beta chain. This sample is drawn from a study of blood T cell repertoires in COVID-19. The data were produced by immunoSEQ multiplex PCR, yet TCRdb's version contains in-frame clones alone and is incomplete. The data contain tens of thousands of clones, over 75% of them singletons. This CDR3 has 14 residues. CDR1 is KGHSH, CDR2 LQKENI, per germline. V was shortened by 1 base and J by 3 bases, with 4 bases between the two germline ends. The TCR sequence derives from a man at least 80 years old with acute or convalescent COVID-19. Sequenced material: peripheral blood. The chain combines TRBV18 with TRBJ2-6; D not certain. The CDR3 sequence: CASSPQHGANVLTF. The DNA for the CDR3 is TGTGCCAGCTCACCACAGCATGGGGCCAACGTCCTGACTTTC. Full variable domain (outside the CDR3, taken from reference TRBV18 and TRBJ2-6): NAGVMQNPRHLVRRRGQEARLRCSPMKGHSHVYWYRQLPEEGLKFMVYLQKENIIDESGMPKERFSAEFPKEGPSILRIQQVVRGDSAAYFCASSPQHGANVLTFGAGSRLTVL.